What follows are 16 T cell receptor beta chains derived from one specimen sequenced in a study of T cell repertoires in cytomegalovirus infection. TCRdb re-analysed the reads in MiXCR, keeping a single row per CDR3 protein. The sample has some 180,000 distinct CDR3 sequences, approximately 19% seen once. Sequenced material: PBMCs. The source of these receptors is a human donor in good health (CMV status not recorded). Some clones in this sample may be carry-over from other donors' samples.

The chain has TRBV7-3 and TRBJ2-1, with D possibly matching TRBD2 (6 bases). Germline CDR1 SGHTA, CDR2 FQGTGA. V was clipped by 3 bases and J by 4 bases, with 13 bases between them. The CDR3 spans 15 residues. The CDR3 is CASSLDPGAYNEQFF. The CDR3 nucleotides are TGTGCCAGCAGCTTGGATCCGGGAGCATACAATGAGCAGTTCTTC.

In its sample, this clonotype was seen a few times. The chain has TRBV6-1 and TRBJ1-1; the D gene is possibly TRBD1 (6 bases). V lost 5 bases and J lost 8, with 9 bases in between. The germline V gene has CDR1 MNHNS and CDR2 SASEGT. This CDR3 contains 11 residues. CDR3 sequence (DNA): TGTGCCAGCAGTAGACAGGCCGAAGCTTTCTTT. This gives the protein CASSRQAEAFF.

CDR3: CASSSEASGREQFF. The CDR3 DNA is TGTGCCAGCAGCTCCGAAGCGTCGGGGCGTGAGCAGTTCTTC. This sequence joins TRBV7-3 and TRBJ2-1; the D gene could be TRBD1 or TRBD2 (5 bases each). Per the germline V gene, CDR1 is SGHTA and CDR2 is FQGTGA. The CDR3 has 14 residues. Trimming took 4 bases from V and 9 from J, leaving 16 bases between them.

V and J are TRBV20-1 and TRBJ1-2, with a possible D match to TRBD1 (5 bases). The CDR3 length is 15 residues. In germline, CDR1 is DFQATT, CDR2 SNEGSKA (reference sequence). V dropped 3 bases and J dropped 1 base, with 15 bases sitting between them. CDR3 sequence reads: CSASPLGGFNYGYTF. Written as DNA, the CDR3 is TGCAGTGCTAGCCCCCTGGGGGGTTTTAACTATGGCTACACCTTC.

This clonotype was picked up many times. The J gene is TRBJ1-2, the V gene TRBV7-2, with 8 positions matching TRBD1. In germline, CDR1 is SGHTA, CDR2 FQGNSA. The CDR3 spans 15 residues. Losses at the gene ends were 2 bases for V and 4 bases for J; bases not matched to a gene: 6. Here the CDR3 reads CASSLISGGVYGYTF. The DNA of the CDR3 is TGTGCCAGCAGCTTAATATCAGGGGGCGTCTATGGCTACACCTTC.

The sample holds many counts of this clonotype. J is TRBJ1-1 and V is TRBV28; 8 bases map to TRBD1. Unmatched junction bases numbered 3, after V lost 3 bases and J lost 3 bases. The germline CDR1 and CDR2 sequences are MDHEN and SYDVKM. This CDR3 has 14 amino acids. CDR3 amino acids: CASSLTGDYTEAFF. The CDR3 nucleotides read TGTGCCAGCAGTTTGACAGGGGACTACACTGAAGCTTTCTTT.

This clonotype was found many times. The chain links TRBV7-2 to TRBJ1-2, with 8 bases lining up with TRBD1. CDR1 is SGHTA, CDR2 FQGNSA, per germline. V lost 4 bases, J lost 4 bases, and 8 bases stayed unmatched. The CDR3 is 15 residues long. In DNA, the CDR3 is TGTGCCAGCAGCTCAGGAACAGGGGGAGGCTATGGCTACACCTTC. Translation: CASSSGTGGGYGYTF.

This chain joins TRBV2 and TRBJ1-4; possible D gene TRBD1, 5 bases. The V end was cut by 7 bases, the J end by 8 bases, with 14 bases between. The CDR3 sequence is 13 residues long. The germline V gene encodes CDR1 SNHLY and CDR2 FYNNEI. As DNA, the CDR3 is TGTGCCAGCACAGGGAGGATCGGGGAAAAACTGTTTTTT. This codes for CASTGRIGEKLFF.

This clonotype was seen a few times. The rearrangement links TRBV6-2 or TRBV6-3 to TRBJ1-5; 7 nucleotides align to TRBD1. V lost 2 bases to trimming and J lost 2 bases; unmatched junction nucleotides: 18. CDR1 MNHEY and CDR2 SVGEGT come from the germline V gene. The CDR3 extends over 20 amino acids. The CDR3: CASSYRAQGGFGGRNQPQHF. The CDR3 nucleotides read TGTGCCAGCAGTTACCGGGCCCAGGGGGGATTTGGGGGTCGCAATCAGCCCCAGCATTTT.

The CDR3, as DNA: TGTGCCAGCAGCTTAGCCGGGAGTCATAATGAGCAGTTCTTC. Protein product: CASSLAGSHNEQFF. The J gene is TRBJ2-1, the V gene TRBV7-9; maybe TRBD2 (6 bases). Trimming stripped 0 bases from V and 7 bases from J, with 10 bases between. Germline CDR1 and CDR2: SEHNR and FQNEAQ (reference sequence). This CDR3 region has 14 residues.

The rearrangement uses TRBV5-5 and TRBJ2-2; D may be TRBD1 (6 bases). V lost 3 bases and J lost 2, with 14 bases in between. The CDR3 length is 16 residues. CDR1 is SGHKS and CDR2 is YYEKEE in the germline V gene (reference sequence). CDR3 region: CASSWGQGRNTGELFF. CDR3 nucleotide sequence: TGTGCCAGCAGCTGGGGACAAGGGAGAAACACCGGGGAGCTGTTTTTT.

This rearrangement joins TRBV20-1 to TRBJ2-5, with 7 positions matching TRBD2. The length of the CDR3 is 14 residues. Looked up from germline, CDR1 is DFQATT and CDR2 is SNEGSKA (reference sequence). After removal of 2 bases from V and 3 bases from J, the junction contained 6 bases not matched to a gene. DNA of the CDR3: TGCAGTGCTAGACTTGCGGGGGTCGAAGAGACCCAGTACTTC. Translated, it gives CSARLAGVEETQYF.

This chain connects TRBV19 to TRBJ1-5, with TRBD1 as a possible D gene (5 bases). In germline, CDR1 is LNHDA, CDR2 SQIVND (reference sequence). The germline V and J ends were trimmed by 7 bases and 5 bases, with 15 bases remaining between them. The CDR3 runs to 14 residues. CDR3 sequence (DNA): TGTGCCAGTACCCATGGGGGTAGACATCAGCCCCAGCATTTT. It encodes CASTHGGRHQPQHF. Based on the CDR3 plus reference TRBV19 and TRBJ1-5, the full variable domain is DGGITQSPKYLFRKEGQNVTLSCEQNLNHDAMYWYRQDPGQGLRLIYYSQIVNDFQKGDIAEGYSVSREKKESFPLTVTSAQKNPTAFYLCASTHGGRHQPQHFGDGTRLSIL.

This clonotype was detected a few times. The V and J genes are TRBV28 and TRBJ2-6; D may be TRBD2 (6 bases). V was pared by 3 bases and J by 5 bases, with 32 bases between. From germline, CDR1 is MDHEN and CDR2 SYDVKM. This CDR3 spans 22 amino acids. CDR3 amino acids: CASSFWVFGDSIRELRANVLTF. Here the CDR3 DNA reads TGTGCCAGCAGTTTTTGGGTTTTTGGGGACTCTATTCGTGAACTCCGGGCCAACGTCCTGACTTTC.

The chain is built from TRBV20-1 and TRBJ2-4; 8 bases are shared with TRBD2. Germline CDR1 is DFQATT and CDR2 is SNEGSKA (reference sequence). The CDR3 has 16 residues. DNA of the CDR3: TGCAACGAGCGGGGGTGCTGGGCAGAGGCCAAAAACATTCAGTACTTC. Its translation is CNERGCWAEAKNIQYF.

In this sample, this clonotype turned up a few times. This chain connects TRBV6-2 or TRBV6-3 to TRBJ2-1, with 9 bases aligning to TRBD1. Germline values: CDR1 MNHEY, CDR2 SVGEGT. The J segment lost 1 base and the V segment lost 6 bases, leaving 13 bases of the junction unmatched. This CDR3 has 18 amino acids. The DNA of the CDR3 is TGTGCCAGCAGGACCGGGACAGGGTTATATGGGTCCTACAATGAGCAGTTCTTC. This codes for CASRTGTGLYGSYNEQFF.